Sequencing of this T cell receptor beta chain was carried out in a study of shared clonotypes between healthy human individuals (TCRdb year 2020). For the wider study: A couple of women and three men aged 18 to 49 years were included in the cohort. For each donor, three plates each were used for CD4 naive and CD4 memory, two plates were used for CD8 naive, and one plate was used for CD8 memory. To estimate repertoire size and how much clonotype sharing occurs between individuals, the study deeply sequenced the blood TCR repertoires of about five healthy adults. To increase sequencing depth and limit assay-specific biases, different laboratories used diverse techniques to prepare libraries and sequence TCR repertoires. Between about 0.8 and 9 billion PBMCs per donor were obtained by leukapheresis.

Using the deep immunoSEQ assay, TCR CDR3 regions were amplified from genomic DNA by multiplex PCR. For each cell subset, the extracted genomic DNA was distributed evenly across all wells of several immunoSEQ 96-well plates, and each plate served as one replicate. Each replicate PCR for sorted subsets received around 0.2 ug genomic DNA, equal to roughly 33,000 T cell genomes. Purified libraries were quantified with a Qubit 3.0 fluorometer, sized on a Bioanalyzer 2100, and re-quantified with the KAPA Library Quantification kit. A separate single-read 150-cycle Illumina NextSeq 550 flow cell was used to sequence each immunoSEQ 96-well plate. The source study handled its data this way. The immunoSEQ output contained only junctional sequences without quality scores, so filtering could not match that applied to full-length reads. Sequences were annotated with PyIR, a Python wrapper for IgBLAST v1.9, and V/J genes and CDR3 were assigned using IMGT germline references. Any read was removed if the V/J assignment was weak (E-value above 1e-6), the CDR3 was missing, or the read contained stop codons, out-of-frame junctions, or ambiguous translated residues. V3J clonotypes were defined by identical inferred V gene, J gene, and CDR3 amino acid sequence. The percentage overlap between two repertoires was calculated by dividing the number of shared unique clonotypes by the size of the smaller repertoire. Three approaches were used to assess repertoire richness: RTK rarefaction, the Chao1 estimator, and Recon v2.1 estimates of unobserved clonotypes. OLGA was used to compute generation probabilities for all TCRbeta clonotypes that the gDNA method yielded from a handful of donors. The table comes from immuneACCESS by way of TCRdb, which keeps in-frame sequences with V and J called. Part of the clones is missing from these tables; in studies checked, under half for an unresolved V gene and the rest for unknown reasons. The V and J calls and the clone size are those of that table, but D and trimming were determined from the DNA. For this sample there are roughly 760,000 clones; roughly 70% appear just once. Roughly 1.7% of the sample is in the top ten clones.

The trim is 3 bases for V and 5 bases for J, with a gap of 14 bases between the germline ends. The CDR3 numbers 15 residues from cysteine through phenylalanine. Only CDR3 DNA remains: 45 bases, in frame from the first base. According to the germline V gene, CDR1 reads SGHTA and CDR2 reads FQGNSA. Donors were healthy HIV-negative adults with no recently reported acute infections or vaccinations. All donors were Caucasian adults living in Nashville, Tennessee, USA. CD4+ T cells were enriched through magnetic negative selection, after which naive cells were positively selected on CD45RA and the remaining negative fraction served as the memory subset. After blood collection by leukapheresis, PBMCs were isolated using Ficoll-Histopaque density gradient centrifugation and then cryopreserved in the vapor phase of liquid nitrogen. Purity and quantity of every magnetically sorted T cell population were checked by analytical flow cytometry. Each sorted fraction had its genomic DNA isolated and then quantified by UV absorbance on a Nanodrop 2000c.

With regard to this clone: The antigen this receptor binds is unknown. No quality values exist for individual bases; no much larger clone is one base distant.

Overall study outcomes, separate from this receptor: Compared with non-shared clonotypes, clonotypes shared by all four sorted-subset donors had higher generation probabilities. Sharing across a few donors was observed for roughly 5% of naive CD4, over 3% of naive CD8, around 2.5% of memory CD4, and around 0.44% of memory CD8 clonotypes. Sampling was restricted to blood, and TCR repertoires in tissue are likely to differ from TCR repertoires in blood. Pairwise subsampling led to the expectation that sequencing depth would affect the degree of clonotype sharing among donors. Larger estimated clonotype richness was generally found for naive subsets than for memory subsets. The genetic and exposure-history diversity represented was limited by the small number of donors. Even with the large sequencing depth, rarefaction of the sorted-subset datasets indicated that sequencing was incomplete.

The chain was built from TRBV7-2 and TRBJ1-5; the D gene is unclear. Specimen: memory CD4+ T cells sorted from blood. The cell subset or site label corresponds to: CD45RA-negative fraction. The TCR originated in a woman between 25 and 40 years old in good health. The sequenced DNA is TGTGCCAGCAGCTTTAAGCGTGGGTTTTATCAGCCCCAGCATTTT. Its product reads: CASSFKRGFYQPQHF.